The 13 T cell receptor beta chains reported below all come from one sample, sequenced in a study of shared clonotypes between healthy human individuals. Method: immunoSEQ multiplex PCR; TCRdb's copy keeps in-frame clones and lacks some. The sample holds roughly 2.5 million clones, approximately 92% seen once. The sample consisted of naive CD4+ T cells sorted from blood. Subset meaning: CD45RA+ positively selected. Receptor source: a man younger than 30 in good health.

This chain connects TRBV5-5 to TRBJ1-1; D is uncertain. Germline V gene data show CDR1 as SGHKS and CDR2 as YYEKEE (reference sequence). CDR3 size: 14 residues. V was cut by 0 bases and J by 1 base, with 7 bases left in between. The CDR3 region is CASSLEVWNTEAFF. The CDR3 DNA reads as TGTGCCAGCAGCTTGGAGGTTTGGAACACTGAAGCTTTCTTT.

This clone appeared a single time. CDR3 nucleotides: TGTGCCAGCAGTCCCGGGGACGGGACAGATACGCAGTATTTT. As protein: CASSPGDGTDTQYF. The chain links TRBV2 to TRBJ2-3; D is tentatively TRBD1 or TRBD2 (5 bases each). The length of the CDR3 is 14 residues. Germline V CDR1 and CDR2: SNHLY, FYNNEI. Between the trimmed V and J ends, which lost 5 bases and 3 bases, there was a span of 12 bases.

In its sample, this clone was seen once. The chain joins TRBV14 to TRBJ2-6, with TRBD1 matching 8 bases. Trimming at V came to 2 bases and at J to 4 bases, leaving 4 bases not matched to a gene. Germline V gene sequence: CDR1 SGHDN, CDR2 FVKESK. The CDR3 runs to 16 residues. The CDR3 DNA is TGTGCCAGCAGCCAATTGACAGGGGCCGGGGCCAACGTCCTGACTTTC. It codes for CASSQLTGAGANVLTF.

The genes are TRBV4-1 and TRBJ2-7; 7 nucleotides agree with TRBD1. The junction had 6 bases not matched to a gene; V was cut back by 0 bases and J by 1 base. The CDR3 length is 16 residues. Germline-derived CDR1 and CDR2 are MGHRA and YSYEKL. The CDR3 loop reads CASSQERKGASYEQYF. As DNA, the CDR3 is TGCGCCAGCAGCCAAGAGAGGAAGGGGGCTTCCTACGAGCAGTACTTC.

The chain has TRBV5-4 and TRBJ2-7, with TRBD1 matching over 10 bases. The CDR3 is 15 amino acids. Germline CDR1 reads SGHNT; CDR2 reads YYREEE (reference sequence). The V and J ends lost 6 bases and 4 bases, in that order; junction bases with no gene match: 10. CDR3 nucleotides: TGTGCCAGCACGACCACGGGACAGGGGTTATACGAGCAGTACTTC. Amino acids: CASTTTGQGLYEQYF. Based on the CDR3 plus reference TRBV5-4 and TRBJ2-7, the full variable domain is ETGVTQSPTHLIKTRGQQVTLRCSSQSGHNTVSWYQQALGQGPQFIFQYYREEENGRGNFPPRFSGLQFPNYSSELNVNALELDDSALYLCASTTTGQGLYEQYFGPGTRLTVT.

The rearrangement uses TRBV28 and TRBJ2-7, with 11 nucleotides matching TRBD2. Germline-derived CDR1 and CDR2 are MDHEN and SYDVKM. The CDR3 is 15 residues long. V shed 2 bases, J shed 2 bases, and the junction held 2 bases outside the gene matches. The CDR3: CASSLPSGGPYEQYF. As DNA, the CDR3 is TGTGCCAGCAGTTTACCTAGCGGGGGGCCCTACGAGCAGTACTTC.

The chain uses TRBV30 and TRBJ2-3, with 7 bases identical to TRBD1. Per germline, CDR1 GTSNPN and CDR2 SVGIG (reference sequence). Trimming at V came to 2 bases and at J to 5 bases, leaving 13 bases not matched to a gene. The CDR3 extends over 16 amino acids. The CDR3 DNA sequence: TGTGCCTGGAGTCGGGACAGCGGACGGAGGAAAGATACGCAGTATTTT. It translates to CAWSRDSGRRKDTQYF.

The rearrangement links TRBV7-2 to TRBJ1-6; 8 bases are shared with TRBD1. The CDR3 extends over 13 amino acids. From germline, CDR1 is SGHTA and CDR2 FQGNSA. Trimming removed 5 bases from V and 7 bases from J; junction bases left unmatched: 1. CDR3 coding DNA: TGTGCCAGCAGCCGGACAGGGAATTCACCCCTCCACTTT. As protein: CASSRTGNSPLHF. The whole variable domain, remainder taken from reference TRBV7-2 and TRBJ1-6, is GAGVSQSPSNKVTEKGKDVELRCDPISGHTALYWYRQSLGQGLEFLIYFQGNSAPDKSGLPSDRFSAERTGGSVSTLTIQRTQQEDSAVYLCASSRTGNSPLHFGNGTRLTVT.

In regard to this clone: One end of the junction varies from germline; a read error may be responsible. The chain couples TRBV6-1 to TRBJ2-7; no firm D call. CDR3 length: 12 amino acids. CDR1 and CDR2 from the germline V gene are MNHNS and SASEGT. The CDR3 sequence is CASADRYYGQYF. The CDR3 nucleotides read TGTGCCAGCGCCGATAGATACTACGGGCAGTACTTC.

The chain links TRBV29-1 to TRBJ1-1; D uncertain. The CDR3 is 14 residues long. CDR1 and CDR2 from the germline V gene are SQVTM and ANQGSEA. Trimming took 2 bases from V and 7 from J, leaving 17 bases between them. The CDR3 DNA sequence: TGCAGCGTTGAACAAGTTGTAAAAGGTATTGAAGCTTTCTTT. This sequence encodes CSVEQVVKGIEAFF.

This chain links TRBV2 with TRBJ1-2; a possible D gene is TRBD1 (5 bases). CDR3 size: 13 residues. Trimming cost V 11 bases and J 6 bases, with 19 bases left between them. The V gene's germline CDR1 is SNHLY and CDR2 FYNNEI. The DNA for the CDR3 is TGTGCCTGCGCATTGACAGAAAACGATGGCTACACCTTC. Translating gives CACALTENDGYTF.

This chain joins TRBV6-6 and TRBJ1-5, with D perhaps matching TRBD1 (6 bases). V was trimmed by 7 bases and J by 6 bases, leaving 16 bases between them. There are 14 residues in the CDR3. Germline V gives CDR1 MNHNY, CDR2 SVGAGI (reference sequence). Here the CDR3 reads CASTVQGKVQPQHF. The CDR3 DNA is TGTGCCAGCACCGTACAGGGAAAGGTTCAGCCCCAGCATTTT.

This clone was detected once. This CDR3 is CASSLADRLNTEAFF. The CDR3 DNA reads as TGTGCCAGCAGCTTGGCCGACAGGCTGAACACTGAAGCTTTCTTT. The rearrangement uses TRBV5-6 and TRBJ1-1; a possible D gene is TRBD1 (6 bases). Germline CDR1 SGHDT, CDR2 YYEEEE. With 0 bases removed from V and 0 bases from J, the gap between germline ends came to 9 bases. The CDR3 totals 15 residues.